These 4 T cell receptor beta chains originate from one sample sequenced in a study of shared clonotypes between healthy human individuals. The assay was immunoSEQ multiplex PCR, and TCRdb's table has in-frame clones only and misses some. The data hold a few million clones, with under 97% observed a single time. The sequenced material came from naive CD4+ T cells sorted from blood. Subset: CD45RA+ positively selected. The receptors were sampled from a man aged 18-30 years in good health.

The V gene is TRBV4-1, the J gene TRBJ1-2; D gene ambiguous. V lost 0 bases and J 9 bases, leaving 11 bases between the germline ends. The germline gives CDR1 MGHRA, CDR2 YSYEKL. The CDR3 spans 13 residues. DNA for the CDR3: TGCGCCAGCAGCCAAGATGTCGGAGTCCGCTACACCTTC. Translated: CASSQDVGVRYTF.

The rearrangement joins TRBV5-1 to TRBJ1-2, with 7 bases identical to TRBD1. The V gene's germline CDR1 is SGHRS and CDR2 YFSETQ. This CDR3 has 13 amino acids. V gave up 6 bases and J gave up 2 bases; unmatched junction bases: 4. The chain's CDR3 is CASTRGGNYGYTF. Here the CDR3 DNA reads TGCGCCAGCACCAGGGGGGGAAACTATGGCTACACCTTC. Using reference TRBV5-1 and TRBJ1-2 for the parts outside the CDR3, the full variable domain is KAGVTQTPRYLIKTRGQQVTLSCSPISGHRSVSWYQQTPGQGLQFLFEYFSETQRNKGNFPGRFSGRQFSNSRSEMNVSTLELGDSALYLCASTRGGNYGYTFGSGTRLTVV.

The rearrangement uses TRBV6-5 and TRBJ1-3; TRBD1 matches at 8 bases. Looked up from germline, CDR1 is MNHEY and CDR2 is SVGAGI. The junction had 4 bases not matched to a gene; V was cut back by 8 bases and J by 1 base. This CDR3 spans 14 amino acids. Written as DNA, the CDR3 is TGTGCCAGCGGCCGACAGGGGTCTGGAAACACCATATATTTT. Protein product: CASGRQGSGNTIYF.

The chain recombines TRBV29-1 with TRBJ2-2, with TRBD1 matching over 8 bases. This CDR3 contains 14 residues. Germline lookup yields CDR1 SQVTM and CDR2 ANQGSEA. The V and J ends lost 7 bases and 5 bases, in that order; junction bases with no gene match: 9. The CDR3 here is CSGRRTGQTGELFF. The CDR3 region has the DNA TGCAGCGGGAGAAGGACAGGGCAAACCGGGGAGCTGTTTTTT.